The sequence of this TCR beta chain was determined in a study of T cell changes during pregnancy in multiple sclerosis. The CDR3 extends over 13 amino acids. V shed 5 bases and J shed 6 bases, with 15 bases lying between them. CDR1 GTSNPN and CDR2 SVGIG come from the germline V gene (reference sequence). Clones were read by immunoSEQ multiplex PCR, and TCRdb kept only the in-frame ones, dropping some. The sample carries about 100,000 clones, approximately 94% recorded once. V gene TRBV30 combines with J gene TRBJ2-3; D unresolved. This TCR was recovered from a female donor with multiple sclerosis, enrolled in a pregnancy study. Sequences were derived from peripheral blood, sampled in the second trimester of pregnancy. The CDR3 sequence is CAWGRSFTDTQYF. The DNA for the CDR3 is TGTGCCTGGGGCAGGTCATTCACGGATACGCAGTATTTT.